The table lists the clone carrying this T cell receptor beta chain with many counts. Its antigen is still unknown. These data belong to a study of post-analysis software for immune sequencing data. Study as a whole: In terms of disease course, relapsing-remitting, secondary progressive and progressive-relapsing multiple sclerosis were included. The study, taken as a whole, reports: A handful of TRBV segments, including TRBV5-6, TRBV5-1 and TRBV20-1, were more frequent in patients than controls. There was significantly lower normalized Chao1 diversity in multiple sclerosis patients than in controls.

Unique molecular identifiers were carried by the TCR beta cDNA libraries. Input populations of roughly 1 to 11 million T cells gave rise to roughly 500,000 cDNA molecules. One entry per CDR3 protein results from TCRdb running MiXCR on the PCR reads. Of around 250,000 distinct CDR3 sequences listed, 36% are singletons. The CDR3 sequence is 17 residues long. V was pared by 0 bases and J by 10 bases, with 19 bases between. Germline CDR1 reads LGHDT; CDR2 reads YNNKEL (reference sequence). This receptor was taken from a girl aged 10-17 years with multiple sclerosis. Sequenced material: blood. The chain combines TRBV3-1 with TRBJ1-6, with a tentative D call TRBD1 (5 bases). CDR3 region: CASSQEGGWYGSSPLHF. The CDR3 DNA is TGTGCCAGCAGCCAAGAGGGGGGTTGGTATGGCTCATCACCCCTCCACTTT.